This T cell receptor beta chain was obtained from a study of molecular identifiers for immune sequencing clone quantification. This clonotype showed up many times. TCRdb fed the PCR reads into MiXCR, producing one record per CDR3 protein. Of more than 300,000 distinct CDR3 sequences in the sample, roughly a fifth are singletons; the top ten hold 0.7% to 0.9%. CDR3 size: 15 residues. Trimming at V came to 3 bases and at J to 8 bases, leaving 9 bases not matched to a gene. Based on a CD8+CD4-CCR7+CD45RA+ profile, naive CD8 T cells were sorted. The V call is TRBV12-3 or TRBV12-4, the J call TRBJ1-5, with 8 nucleotides matching TRBD1. The TCR comes from a human donor in good health. Some libraries in this study had Jurkat cell RNA spiked in. The sample was naive CD8+ T cells from blood, with Jurkat cell RNA spiked in. As to subset: FACS-sorted CD8+CD4-CCR7+CD45RA+ naive T cells. This CDR3 reads CASSLRTGFMEPQHF. DNA for the CDR3: TGTGCCAGCAGTTTGCGGACAGGGTTTATGGAGCCCCAGCATTTT.